Shown below are 6 T cell receptor beta chains from a single sample sequenced in a study of cytomegalovirus exposure and HLA in healthy donors. The PCR had 60 Vbeta and 13 Jbeta primers. Sequencing was performed with immunoSEQ multiplex PCR; in TCRdb, only in-frame clones are kept and a portion is missing. The sample totals about 140,000 clones. Sequenced input: PBMCs. These receptors were obtained from a woman younger than 30 in good health and CMV-seronegative.

The chain joins TRBV27 to TRBJ2-7; possibly TRBD2 for D (6 bases). Trimming shortened V by 2 bases and J by 1 base, and 9 bases separated the two germline ends. The germline V gene encodes CDR1 MNHEY and CDR2 SMNVEV (reference sequence). CDR3 length: 14 amino acids. The CDR3 sequence is CASSLVGTSYEQYF. The CDR3 nucleotides are TGTGCCAGCAGTTTAGTTGGGACTTCCTACGAGCAGTACTTC.

The rearrangement joins TRBV19 to TRBJ1-5; the D gene is possibly TRBD1 (6 bases). The CDR3 length is 18 residues. From germline, CDR1 is LNHDA and CDR2 SQIVND (reference sequence). V was shortened by 5 bases and J by 2 bases, with 22 bases between the two germline ends. The CDR3 DNA reads as TGTGCCAGTAGTGTTCAGGGGCCGGGTGTCTTTGGCAATCAGCCCCAGCATTTT. Amino acid sequence: CASSVQGPGVFGNQPQHF.

The chain uses TRBV6-5 and TRBJ1-2; 7 nucleotides align to TRBD1. V was clipped by 5 bases and J by 8 bases; unmatched bases: 5. The V gene's germline CDR1 is MNHEY and CDR2 SVGAGI. This CDR3 has 12 residues. CDR3 nucleotide sequence: TGTGCCAGCAGTAGGACAGGAGGGGGCTACACCTTC. Translating it yields CASSRTGGGYTF.

V and J are TRBV28 and TRBJ2-5; 8 nucleotides match TRBD1. The CDR3 spans 15 residues. J gave up 4 bases and V 5 bases, and 9 bases lay outside the gene matches. The germline V gene encodes CDR1 MDHEN and CDR2 SYDVKM. The DNA for the CDR3 is TGTGCCAGCAGTGGCAGGGGGCATTTGGGAGAGACCCAGTACTTC. This gives the protein CASSGRGHLGETQYF.

The chain joins TRBV11-2 to TRBJ2-1; a weak D match, TRBD1 (6 bases). V was pared by 5 bases and J by 5 bases, with 19 bases between. Germline CDR1 is SGHAT and CDR2 is FQNNGV. CDR3 length: 16 amino acids. The CDR3 loop is CASSKVGTPENNEQFF. CDR3 bases: TGTGCCAGCAGCAAGGTCGGGACACCAGAAAACAATGAGCAGTTCTTC. Filled out from reference TRBV11-2 and TRBJ2-1, the complete variable domain reads EAGVAQSPRYKIIEKRQSVAFWCNPISGHATLYWYQQILGQGPKLLIQFQNNGVVDDSQLPKDRFSAERLKGVDSTLKIQPAKLEDSAVYLCASSKVGTPENNEQFFGPGTRLTVL.

This chain joins TRBV5-1 and TRBJ2-7; 16 bases are a match to TRBD2. The germline V gene encodes CDR1 SGHRS and CDR2 YFSETQ. CDR3 length equals 18 residues. V shed 0 bases and J 7 bases; nucleotides not matched to a gene: 10. CDR3 sequence: CASSLAGTSGRAEWEQYV. CDR3 DNA sequence: TGCGCCAGCAGCTTGGCCGGGACTAGCGGGAGGGCCGAGTGGGAGCAGTACGTC.